The source of this TCR beta chain is a study of OX40 agonist ivuxolimab in advanced cancers. Study context: Ivuxolimab is a fully human IgG2 antibody that activates OX40 (CD134).

Germline loops: CDR1 MDHEN, CDR2 SYDVKM. V lost 4 bases and J lost 5, with 12 bases in between. The CDR3 runs to 14 residues. TCRdb's copy holds only in-frame clones and misses some; the assay was immunoSEQ multiplex PCR. The sample gives approximately 50,000 clones, about 90% of which show up once; around 0.99% is in the top ten. Study-level points and caveats: Clonal expansion among partial responders at 0.1-3.0 mg/kg ranked near the lowest.

A remark on this clone: Its antigen is not identified.

The source of this sequence is an adult with an advanced solid tumor such as melanoma, head and neck, liver or kidney cancer. Sequences were derived from CD4+ or CD8+ T cells sorted from blood, sampled in a trial of the OX40 agonist ivuxolimab. This chain joins TRBV28 and TRBJ2-1; D is possibly TRBD1 (6 bases). The CDR3 DNA follows: TGTGCCAGCAGTTCCTCGGACAGAGACAATGAGCAGTTCTTC. As protein: CASSSSDRDNEQFF.